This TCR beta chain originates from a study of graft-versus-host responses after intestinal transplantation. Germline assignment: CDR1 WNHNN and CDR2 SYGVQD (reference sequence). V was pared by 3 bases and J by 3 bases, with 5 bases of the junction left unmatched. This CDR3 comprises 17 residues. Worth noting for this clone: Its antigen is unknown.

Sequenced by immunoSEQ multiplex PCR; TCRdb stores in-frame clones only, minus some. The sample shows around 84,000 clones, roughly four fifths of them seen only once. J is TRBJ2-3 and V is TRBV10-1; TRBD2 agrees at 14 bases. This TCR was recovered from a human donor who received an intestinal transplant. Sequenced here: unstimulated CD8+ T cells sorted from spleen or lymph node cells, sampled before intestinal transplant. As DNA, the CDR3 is TGCGCCAGCAGTGACCCTGGACTAGCGGGGGGTACAGATACGCAGTATTTT. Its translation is CASSDPGLAGGTDTQYF.